This record looks at one T cell receptor (beta chain) sequence and its context. J lost 5 bases, V lost 5 bases, and 12 bases had no gene match. CDR1 SGHAT and CDR2 FQNNGV come from the germline V gene. The CDR3 is 17 amino acids. These data come from a study of T cell responses to AZD1222 COVID-19 vaccine. Assay used: immunoSEQ multiplex PCR; TCRdb lists only in-frame clones, some missing. The sample shows 97,000 or so clones, approximately 89% of them seen only once. V usage is TRBV11-2 and J usage is TRBJ2-2; 9 bases are a match to TRBD2. This clonotype was obtained from an adult who received the AZD1222 COVID-19 vaccine. Sequenced here: peripheral blood, sampled 28 days after the second AZD1222 dose. The CDR3 region has the DNA TGTGCCAGCAGCCGGCGGCGGGGGGGCGTTAAGACCGGGGAGCTGTTTTTT. Translation: CASSRRRGGVKTGELFF.